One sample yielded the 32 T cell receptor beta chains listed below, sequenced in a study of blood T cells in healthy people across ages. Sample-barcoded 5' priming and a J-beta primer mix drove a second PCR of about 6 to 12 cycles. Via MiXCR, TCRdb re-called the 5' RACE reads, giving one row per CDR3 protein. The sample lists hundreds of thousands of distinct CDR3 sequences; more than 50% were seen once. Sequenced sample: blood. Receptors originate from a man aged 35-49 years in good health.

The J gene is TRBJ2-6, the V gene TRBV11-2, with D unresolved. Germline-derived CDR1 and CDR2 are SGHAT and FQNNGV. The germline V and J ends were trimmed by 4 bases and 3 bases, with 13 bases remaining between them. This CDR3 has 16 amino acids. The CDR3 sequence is CASSSGGHFGANVLTF. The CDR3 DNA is TGTGCCAGCAGCTCCGGTGGGCACTTTGGGGCCAACGTCCTGACTTTC.

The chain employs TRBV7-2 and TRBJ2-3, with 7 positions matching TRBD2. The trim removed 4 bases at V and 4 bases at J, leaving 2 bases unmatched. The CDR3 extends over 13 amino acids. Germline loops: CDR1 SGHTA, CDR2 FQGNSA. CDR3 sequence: CASSSAGADTQYF. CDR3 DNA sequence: TGTGCCAGCAGCTCCGCGGGAGCAGATACGCAGTATTTT.

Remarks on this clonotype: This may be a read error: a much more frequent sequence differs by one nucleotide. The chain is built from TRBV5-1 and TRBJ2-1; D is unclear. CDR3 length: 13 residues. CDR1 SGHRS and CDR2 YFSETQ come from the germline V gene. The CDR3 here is CASSLVQNNGQFF. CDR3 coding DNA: TGCGCCAGCAGCTTGGTTCAAAACAATGGGCAGTTCTTC.

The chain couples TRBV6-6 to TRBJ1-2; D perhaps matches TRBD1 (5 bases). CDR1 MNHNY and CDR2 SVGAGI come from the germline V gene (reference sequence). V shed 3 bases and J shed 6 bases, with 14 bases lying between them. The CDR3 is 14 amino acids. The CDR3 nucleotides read TGTGCCAGCAGTTATGTGTCAGGGCCGGATGGCTACACCTTC. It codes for CASSYVSGPDGYTF.

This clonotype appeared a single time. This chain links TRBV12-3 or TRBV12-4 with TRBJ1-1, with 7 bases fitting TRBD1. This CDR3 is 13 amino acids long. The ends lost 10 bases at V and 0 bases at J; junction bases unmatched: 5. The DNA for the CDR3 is TGTGCCAACAAGGGACAGATGAACACTGAAGCTTTCTTT. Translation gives CANKGQMNTEAFF.

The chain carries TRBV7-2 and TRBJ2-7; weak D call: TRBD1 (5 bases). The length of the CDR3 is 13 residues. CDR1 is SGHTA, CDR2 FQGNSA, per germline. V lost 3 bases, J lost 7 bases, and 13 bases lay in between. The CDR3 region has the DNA TGTGCCAGCAGCTTGACGGAAGGGGTGGAGCAGTACTTC. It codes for CASSLTEGVEQYF.

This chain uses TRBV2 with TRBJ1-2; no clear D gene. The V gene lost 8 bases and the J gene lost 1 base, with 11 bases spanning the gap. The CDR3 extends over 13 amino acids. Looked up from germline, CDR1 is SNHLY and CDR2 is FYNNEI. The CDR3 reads CASGSGSNYGYTF. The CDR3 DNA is TGTGCCAGCGGGTCGGGCAGTAACTATGGCTACACCTTC.

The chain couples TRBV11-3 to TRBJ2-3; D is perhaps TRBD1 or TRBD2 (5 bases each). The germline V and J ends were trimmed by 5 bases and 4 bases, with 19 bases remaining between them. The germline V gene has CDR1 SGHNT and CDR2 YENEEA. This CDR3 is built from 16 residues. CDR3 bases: TGTGCCAGCAGCCGGGACCAACCCCGGGTAGCAGATACGCAGTATTTT. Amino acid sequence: CASSRDQPRVADTQYF.

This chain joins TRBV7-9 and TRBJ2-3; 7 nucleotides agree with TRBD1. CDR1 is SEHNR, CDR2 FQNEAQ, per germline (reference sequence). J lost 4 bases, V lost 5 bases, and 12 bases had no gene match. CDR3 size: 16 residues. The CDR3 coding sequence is TGTGCCAGCAGCCCACAACCGGGACAGAACCCAGATACGCAGTATTTT. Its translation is CASSPQPGQNPDTQYF.

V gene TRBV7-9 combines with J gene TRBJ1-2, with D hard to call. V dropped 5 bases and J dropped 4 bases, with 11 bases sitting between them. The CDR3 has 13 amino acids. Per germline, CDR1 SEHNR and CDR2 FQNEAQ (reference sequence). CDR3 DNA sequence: TGTGCCAGCAGCGTGATCGGGGTCTATGGCTACACCTTC. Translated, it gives CASSVIGVYGYTF.

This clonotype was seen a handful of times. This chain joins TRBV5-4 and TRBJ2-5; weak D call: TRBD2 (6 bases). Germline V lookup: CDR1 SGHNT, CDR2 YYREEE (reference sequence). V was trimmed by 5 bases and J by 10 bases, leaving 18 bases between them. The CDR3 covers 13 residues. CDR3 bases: TGTGCCAGCAGGGCGGGACTTTTCGGCGACCAGTACTTC. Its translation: CASRAGLFGDQYF.

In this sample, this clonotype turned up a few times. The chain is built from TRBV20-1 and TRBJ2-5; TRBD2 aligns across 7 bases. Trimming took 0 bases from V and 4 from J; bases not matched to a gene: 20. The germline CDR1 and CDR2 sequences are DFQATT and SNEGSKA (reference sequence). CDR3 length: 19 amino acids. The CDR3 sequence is CSARDFSPGGGEVVETQYF. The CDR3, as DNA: TGCAGTGCTAGAGATTTTTCCCCCGGCGGGGGAGAGGTGGTAGAGACCCAGTACTTC.

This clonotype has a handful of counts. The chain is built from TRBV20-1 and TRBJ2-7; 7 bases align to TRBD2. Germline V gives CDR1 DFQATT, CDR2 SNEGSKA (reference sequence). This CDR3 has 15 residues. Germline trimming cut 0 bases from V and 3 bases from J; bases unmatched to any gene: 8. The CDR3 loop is CSARDAGEGSYEQYF. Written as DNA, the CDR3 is TGCAGTGCTAGAGATGCGGGAGAGGGCAGCTACGAGCAGTACTTC.

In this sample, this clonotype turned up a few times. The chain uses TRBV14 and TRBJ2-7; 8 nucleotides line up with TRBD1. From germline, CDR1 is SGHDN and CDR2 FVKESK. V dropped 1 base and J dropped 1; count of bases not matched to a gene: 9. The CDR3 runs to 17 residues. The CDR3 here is CASSQVWGTGGSYEQYF. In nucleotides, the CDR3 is TGTGCCAGCAGCCAAGTATGGGGCACAGGGGGTTCCTACGAGCAGTACTTC.

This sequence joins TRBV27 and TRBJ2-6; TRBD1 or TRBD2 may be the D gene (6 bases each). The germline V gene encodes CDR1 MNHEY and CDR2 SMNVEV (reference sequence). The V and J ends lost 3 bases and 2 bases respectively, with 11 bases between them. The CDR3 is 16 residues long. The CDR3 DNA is TGTGCCAGCAGTTTTCAGGGGAGGACTGGGGCCAACGTCCTGACTTTC. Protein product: CASSFQGRTGANVLTF.

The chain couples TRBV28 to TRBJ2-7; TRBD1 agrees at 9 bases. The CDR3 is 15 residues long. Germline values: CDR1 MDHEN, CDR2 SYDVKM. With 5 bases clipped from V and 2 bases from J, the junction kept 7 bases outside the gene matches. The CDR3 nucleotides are TGTGCCAGCAGTCCAAACCGGGACAGGGCCTACGAGCAGTACTTC. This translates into CASSPNRDRAYEQYF.

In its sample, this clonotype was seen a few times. The DNA for the CDR3 is TGTGCCAGCAGCTCGGCTAACAGCATAGGGGGCTACACCTTC. It encodes CASSSANSIGGYTF. The chain links TRBV7-9 to TRBJ1-2, with D uncertain. The CDR3 consists of 14 residues. Germline V gene data show CDR1 as SEHNR and CDR2 as FQNEAQ (reference sequence). V was clipped by 4 bases and J by 8 bases, with 17 bases between them.

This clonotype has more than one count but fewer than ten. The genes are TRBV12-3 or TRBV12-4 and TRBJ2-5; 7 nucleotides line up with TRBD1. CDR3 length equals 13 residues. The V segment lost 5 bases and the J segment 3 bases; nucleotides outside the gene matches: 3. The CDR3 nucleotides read TGTGCCAGCAGTGGGGACAGAAAAGAGACCCAGTACTTC. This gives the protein CASSGDRKETQYF.

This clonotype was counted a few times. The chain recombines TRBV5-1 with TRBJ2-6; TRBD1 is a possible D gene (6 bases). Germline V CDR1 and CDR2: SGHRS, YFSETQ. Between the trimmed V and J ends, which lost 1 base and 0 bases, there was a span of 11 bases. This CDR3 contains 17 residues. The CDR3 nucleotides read TGCGCCAGCAGCTTGTCTGGGACAAGCTCTGGGGCCAACGTCCTGACTTTC. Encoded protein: CASSLSGTSSGANVLTF.

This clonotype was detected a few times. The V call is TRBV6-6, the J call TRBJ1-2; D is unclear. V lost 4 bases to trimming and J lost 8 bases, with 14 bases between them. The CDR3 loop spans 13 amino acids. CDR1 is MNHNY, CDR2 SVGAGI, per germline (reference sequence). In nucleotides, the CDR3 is TGTGCCAGCAGTTCCCTCGCCCCCAGAGGCTACACCTTC. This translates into CASSSLAPRGYTF.

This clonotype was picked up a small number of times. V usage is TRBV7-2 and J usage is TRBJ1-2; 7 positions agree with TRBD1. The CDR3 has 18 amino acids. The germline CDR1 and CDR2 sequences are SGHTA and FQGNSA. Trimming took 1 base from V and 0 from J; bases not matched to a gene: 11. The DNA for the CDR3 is TGTGCCAGCAGCTTAGATCGGGTGGGGACAGCGACTAACTATGGCTACACCTTC. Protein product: CASSLDRVGTATNYGYTF.

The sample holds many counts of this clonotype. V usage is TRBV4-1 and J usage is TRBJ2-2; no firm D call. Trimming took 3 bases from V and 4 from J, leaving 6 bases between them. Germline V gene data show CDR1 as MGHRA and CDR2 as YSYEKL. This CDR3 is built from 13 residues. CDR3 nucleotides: TGCGCCAGCAGCCATATAAGCACCGGGGAGCTGTTTTTT. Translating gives CASSHISTGELFF.

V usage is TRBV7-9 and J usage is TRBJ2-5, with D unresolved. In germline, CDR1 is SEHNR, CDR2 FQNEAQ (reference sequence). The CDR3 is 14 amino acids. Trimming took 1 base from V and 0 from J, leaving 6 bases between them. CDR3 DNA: TGTGCCAGCAGCTTAGGATCGTACCAAGAGACCCAGTACTTC. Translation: CASSLGSYQETQYF.

The CDR3 DNA follows: TGCAGTGCTAGAGATCTAGGGGCATATGGCTACACCTTC. It codes for CSARDLGAYGYTF. The chain links TRBV20-1 to TRBJ1-2; tentatively, D is TRBD1 (5 bases). The CDR3 consists of 13 residues. The germline gives CDR1 DFQATT, CDR2 SNEGSKA (reference sequence). The V and J ends lost 0 bases and 5 bases respectively, with 10 bases between them.

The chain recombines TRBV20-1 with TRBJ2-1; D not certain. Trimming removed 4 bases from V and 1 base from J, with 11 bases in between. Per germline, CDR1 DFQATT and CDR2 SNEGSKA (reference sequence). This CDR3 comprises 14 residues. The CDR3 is CSAKALKSYNEQFF. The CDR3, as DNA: TGCAGTGCTAAAGCTCTCAAGTCCTACAATGAGCAGTTCTTC.

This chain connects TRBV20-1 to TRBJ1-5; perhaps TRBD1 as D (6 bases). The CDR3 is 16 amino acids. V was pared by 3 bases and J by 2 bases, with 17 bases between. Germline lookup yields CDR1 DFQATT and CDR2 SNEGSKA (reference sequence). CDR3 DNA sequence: TGCAGTGCTAGGGCGGCGGGGGCTTCGGGCAATCAGCCCCAGCATTTT. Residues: CSARAAGASGNQPQHF.

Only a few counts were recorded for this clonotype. The chain's CDR3 is CASSSEVEQFF. In nucleotides, the CDR3 is TGCGCCAGCAGCTCTGAGGTTGAGCAGTTCTTC. The rearrangement uses TRBV5-1 and TRBJ2-1; D ambiguous. The CDR3 spans 11 residues. Germline CDR1 SGHRS, CDR2 YFSETQ. V lost 3 bases and J lost 9, with 7 bases in between.

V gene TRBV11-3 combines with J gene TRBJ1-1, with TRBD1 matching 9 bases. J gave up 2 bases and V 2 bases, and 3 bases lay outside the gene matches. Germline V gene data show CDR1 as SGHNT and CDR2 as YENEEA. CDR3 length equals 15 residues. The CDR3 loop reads CASSLRTGANTEAFF. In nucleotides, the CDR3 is TGTGCCAGCAGCTTAAGGACAGGGGCCAACACTGAAGCTTTCTTT. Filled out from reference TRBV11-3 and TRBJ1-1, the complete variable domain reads EAGVVQSPRYKIIEKKQPVAFWCNPISGHNTLYWYLQNLGQGPELLIRYENEEAVDDSQLPKDRFSAERLKGVDSTLKIQPAELGDSAVYLCASSLRTGANTEAFFGQGTRLTVV.

CDR3 coding DNA: TGTGCCATCAGTGGGGGGGCAGGGGTGAACACTGAAGCTTTCTTT. Translation gives CAISGGAGVNTEAFF. The rearrangement uses TRBV10-3 and TRBJ1-1; TRBD1 is a possible D gene (6 bases). The CDR3 totals 15 residues. Trimming took off 4 bases at V and 0 bases at J, with 12 bases between the two ends. Per germline, CDR1 ENHRY and CDR2 SYGVKD.

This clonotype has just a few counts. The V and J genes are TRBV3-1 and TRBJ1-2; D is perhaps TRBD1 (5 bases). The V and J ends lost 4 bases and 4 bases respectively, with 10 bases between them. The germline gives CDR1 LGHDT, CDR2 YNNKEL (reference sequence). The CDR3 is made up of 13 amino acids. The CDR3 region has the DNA TGTGCCAGCAGCCGCGGGGGGGGCTATGGCTACACCTTC. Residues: CASSRGGGYGYTF.

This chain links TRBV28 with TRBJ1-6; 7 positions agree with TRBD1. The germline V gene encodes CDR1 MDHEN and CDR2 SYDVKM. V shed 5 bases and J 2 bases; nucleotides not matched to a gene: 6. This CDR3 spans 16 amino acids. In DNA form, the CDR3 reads TGTGCCAGCAGTACCGACAGGGTCACCTATAATTCACCCCTCCACTTT. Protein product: CASSTDRVTYNSPLHF.

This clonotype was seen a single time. CDR3 in amino acids: CASRFRGETQYF. The CDR3 nucleotides are TGCGCCAGCAGGTTTCGAGGAGAGACCCAGTACTTC. V gene TRBV5-1 combines with J gene TRBJ2-5; D unresolved. The CDR3 totals 12 residues. Trimming cost V 5 bases and J 4 bases, with 9 bases left between them. Per germline, CDR1 SGHRS and CDR2 YFSETQ.